The clone carrying this T cell receptor beta chain was seen many times. CDR3 length: 13 amino acids. CDR1 and CDR2 (germline): SEHNR, FQNEAQ (reference sequence). V lost 8 bases, J lost 1 base, and 12 bases lay in between. This sample stems from a study of T-cell memory formation after mild COVID-19. MiXCR was run by TCRdb on the 5' RACE reads, yielding one entry per CDR3 protein. Of 400,000 or so distinct CDR3 sequences detected, 15% to 25% appear once; the ten largest clones hold about 8.1%. Material: PBMCs or a T cell subset sorted from them (not recorded which). The rearrangement joins TRBV7-9 to TRBJ2-7, with TRBD2 as a possible D gene (5 bases). The source of this sequence is an adult woman who had mild COVID-19 (a few samples of this study predate the infection). Cell type and time point are not known. The CDR3 sequence: CASLATESYEQYF. CDR3 DNA: TGTGCCAGCTTAGCGACGGAGTCCTACGAGCAGTACTTC.